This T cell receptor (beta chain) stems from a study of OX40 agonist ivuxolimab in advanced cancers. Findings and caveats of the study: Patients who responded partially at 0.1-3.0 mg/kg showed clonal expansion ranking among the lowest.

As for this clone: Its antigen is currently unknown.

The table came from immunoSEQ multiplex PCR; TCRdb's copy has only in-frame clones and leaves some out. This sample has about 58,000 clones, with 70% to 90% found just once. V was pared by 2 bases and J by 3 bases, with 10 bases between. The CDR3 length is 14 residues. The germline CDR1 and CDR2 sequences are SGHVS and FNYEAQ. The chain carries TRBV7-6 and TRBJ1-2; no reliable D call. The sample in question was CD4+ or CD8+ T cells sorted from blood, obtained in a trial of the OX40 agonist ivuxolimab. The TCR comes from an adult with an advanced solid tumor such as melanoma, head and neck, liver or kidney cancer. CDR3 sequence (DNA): TGTGCCAGCAGCTTAAGGGCTGGGGACTATGGCTACACCTTC. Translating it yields CASSLRAGDYGYTF.